These T cell receptor beta chains were read from a single sample in a study of blood T cell repertoires in COVID-19. Profiling relied on immunoSEQ multiplex PCR, and the TCRdb table lists in-frame clones only, not all of them. The sample records 130,000 to 150,000 clones, around 82% being singletons. Sequenced material: peripheral blood. These receptors were taken from a man in his sixties with active or convalescent COVID-19. The CDR3 runs from the conserved cysteine through the conserved F or W. A D gene is named only where the DNA matches it firmly. Part of the rows lack a size; the others show once, few, many or a class for expanded clones.

D: TRBD2; size: NA; length: 17; V: TRBV7-2; J: TRBJ2-5; DNA: TGTGCCAGCAGCCCATTCGGGAGCGGGAGAGACCCAGAGACCCAGTACTTC; CDR3: CASSPFGSGRDPETQYF
D: TRBD2; size: few; length: 16; V: TRBV7-2; J: TRBJ2-1; DNA: TGTGCCAGCAGCGCATCACCGGGACTAGGCTACAATGAGCAGTTCTTC; CDR3: CASSASPGLGYNEQFF
D: TRBD2; size: NA; length: 15; V: TRBV11-1; J: TRBJ2-1; DNA: TGTGCCAGCAGCCACAGGAGACTAGCGGGAGGTGAGCAGTTCTTC; CDR3: CASSHRRLAGGEQFF
D: NA; size: NA; length: 11; V: TRBV6-2/TRBV6-3; J: TRBJ1-1; DNA: TGTGCCAGCAGTCAGTACACTGAAGCTTTCTTT; CDR3: CASSQYTEAFF
D: TRBD1; size: NA; length: 14; V: TRBV5-5; J: TRBJ2-3; DNA: TGTGCCAGCAGCTTGGACAGGGGGACAGATACGCAGTATTTT; CDR3: CASSLDRGTDTQYF
D: TRBD1; size: NA; length: 15; V: TRBV13; J: TRBJ2-1; DNA: TGTGCCAGCAGCCTCAGGGGGCGTTCCCTCAATGAGCAGTTCTTC; CDR3: CASSLRGRSLNEQFF
D: TRBD1; size: NA; length: 15; V: TRBV10-3; J: TRBJ2-7; DNA: TGTGCCATCAGTGAGTCGAAGCAGGGGGACTACGAGCAGTACTTC; CDR3: CAISESKQGDYEQYF
D: TRBD1; size: NA; length: 15; V: TRBV18; J: TRBJ2-3; DNA: TGTGCCAGCTCACGCGGACAGGGGGCATGGGATACGCAGTATTTT; CDR3: CASSRGQGAWDTQYF
D: TRBD2; size: many; length: 16; V: TRBV19; J: TRBJ2-5; DNA: TGTGCCAGTAGTATTCTAGCGGGAGGGTCGGGAGAGACCCAGTACTTC; CDR3: CASSILAGGSGETQYF
D: NA; size: NA; length: 15; V: TRBV5-8; J: TRBJ2-7; DNA: TGTGCCAGCAGCTTAGGCGGGGGCGGAATGTACGAGCAGTACTTC; CDR3: CASSLGGGGMYEQYF
D: TRBD1; size: NA; length: 15; V: TRBV6-4; J: TRBJ1-5; DNA: TGTGCCAGCAGTCCGGGACAGGGACCCGATCAGCCCCAGCATTTT; CDR3: CASSPGQGPDQPQHF
D: NA; size: NA; length: 15; V: TRBV5-5; J: TRBJ2-7; DNA: TGTGCCAGCAGCCCAGGGGCCCCGGGGCTTTACGAGCAGTACTTC; CDR3: CASSPGAPGLYEQYF
D: NA; size: NA; length: 13; V: TRBV7-9; J: TRBJ2-5; DNA: TGTGCCAGCAGCTTAGGCCACATCGAGACCCAGTACTTC; CDR3: CASSLGHIETQYF
D: TRBD1; size: NA; length: 13; V: TRBV11-1; J: TRBJ2-2; DNA: TGTGCCAGCGGGACAGGGGGTCCCGGGGAGCTGTTTTTT; CDR3: CASGTGGPGELFF
D: TRBD1; size: NA; length: 16; V: TRBV6-1; J: TRBJ1-4; DNA: TGTGCCAGCAGTGAGACAGGGGGCACGACTAATGAAAAACTGTTTTTT; CDR3: CASSETGGTTNEKLFF
D: NA; size: NA; length: 16; V: TRBV3-1/TRBV3-2; J: TRBJ2-4; DNA: TGTGCCAGCAGCCAAGGGCTATCCACTCAGGTTGACATTCAGTACTTC; CDR3: CASSQGLSTQVDIQYF
D: TRBD2; size: NA; length: 15; V: TRBV11-3; J: TRBJ2-1; DNA: TGTGCCAGCAGCGCGGGGGCTAGCGGGAGGGTGAGGCAGTTCTTC; CDR3: CASSAGASGRVRQFF
D: NA; size: few; length: 13; V: TRBV30; J: TRBJ1-1; DNA: TGTGCCTGGAGTATCACTTTAGACACTGAAGCTTTCTTT; CDR3: CAWSITLDTEAFF
D: NA; size: NA; length: 14; V: TRBV7-9; J: TRBJ1-2; DNA: TGTGCCAGCAGCTTAGTAGCGGATTTAAGCGGCTACACCTTC; CDR3: CASSLVADLSGYTF
D: NA; size: NA; length: 14; V: TRBV15; J: TRBJ2-7; DNA: TGTGCCACCAGCAGAGATGTGGAGGGGCGCCCACCGTACTTC; CDR3: CATSRDVEGRPPYF
D: NA; size: NA; length: 18; V: TRBV5-6; J: TRBJ1-6; DNA: TGTGCCAGCAGCATCCGGCGGGGCACAACCTCCTATAATTCACCCCTCCACTTT; CDR3: CASSIRRGTTSYNSPLHF
D: NA; size: NA; length: 14; V: TRBV7-2; J: TRBJ2-1; DNA: TGTGCCAGCTATTTCCGGCGGGAAGGTTCTGAGCAGTTCTTC; CDR3: CASYFRREGSEQFF